This is a list of T cell receptor beta chains from one sample in a study of T cells of healthy individuals. Via MiXCR, TCRdb re-called the 5' RACE reads, giving one row per CDR3 protein. The table records 65,000 to 90,000 distinct CDR3 sequences, about 5% of them present only once. Receptors originate from a female donor in good health. CDR3s include the opening cysteine and the closing phenylalanine or tryptophan. The D gene is left open where the match is weak. Not all rows give a size; the values are once, few, many and, for expanded clones, a class.

CASSEGTWSYEQYF	TGTGCCAGCAGTGAGGGGACTTGGTCCTACGAGCAGTACTTC	many	TRBJ2-7	-	TRBV2
CASSPDRDYNEQYF	TGTGCCAGCAGCCCGGACAGGGATTATAACGAGCAGTACTTC	many	TRBJ2-7	TRBD1	TRBV6-2/TRBV6-3
CASSYSRRSNTEAFF	TGTGCCAGCAGTTACTCGCGTCGATCGAACACTGAAGCTTTCTTT	many	TRBJ1-1	-	TRBV6-2/TRBV6-3
CSAPVSGRKYEQYF	TGCAGTGCTCCGGTAAGCGGGAGAAAATACGAGCAGTACTTC	many	TRBJ2-7	TRBD2	TRBV20-1
CASTGTSDRGNQPQHF	TGTGCCAGCACCGGAACCTCGGACAGGGGAAATCAGCCCCAGCATTTT	many	TRBJ1-5	TRBD1	TRBV2
CASSLPSGLAEQYF	TGTGCCAGCAGTCTACCTTCGGGACTAGCCGAGCAGTACTTC	many	TRBJ2-7	TRBD2	TRBV6-2/TRBV6-3
CASSPDSSYEQYF	TGTGCCAGCAGTCCCGACAGTTCCTACGAGCAGTACTTC	many	TRBJ2-7	-	TRBV12-3/TRBV12-4
CASSSQGAGTDTQYF	TGTGCCAGCAGCTCACAGGGGGCCGGCACAGATACGCAGTATTTT	many	TRBJ2-3	TRBD1	TRBV7-3
CASKDRVQSGANVLTF	TGTGCCAGCAAGGACAGGGTTCAATCTGGGGCCAACGTCCTGACTTTC	many	TRBJ2-6	TRBD1	TRBV25-1
CASSQGSEAFF	TGTGCCAGCAGCCAGGGCTCTGAAGCTTTCTTT	many	TRBJ1-1	-	TRBV6-2/TRBV6-3
CASSLRETYNEQFF	TGTGCCAGCAGTTTACGTGAAACCTACAATGAGCAGTTCTTC	many	TRBJ2-1	-	TRBV12-3/TRBV12-4
CASSYRVGQPQHF	TGTGCCAGCAGTTACCGTGTGGGTCAGCCCCAGCATTTT	many	TRBJ1-5	-	TRBV6-5
CASGEGLTEAFF	TGTGCTAGTGGCGAGGGATTAACTGAAGCTTTCTTT	many	TRBJ1-1	-	TRBV12-5
CASSLISHEQYF	TGTGCCAGCAGCCTGATTAGCCACGAGCAGTACTTC	many	TRBJ2-7	-	TRBV11-2
CASSQGDSPNTDTQYF	TGCGCCAGCAGCCAGGGGGACTCTCCTAACACAGATACGCAGTATTTT	-	TRBJ2-3	-	TRBV4-1
CASSFARDSPLGYTF	TGCGCCAGCAGCTTTGCCCGGGACAGTCCTCTCGGCTACACCTTC	-	TRBJ1-2	TRBD1	TRBV5-1
CASSAPRWTETDTQYF	TGTGCCAGCAGTGCCCCCCGGTGGACAGAGACAGATACGCAGTATTTT	-	TRBJ2-3	-	TRBV28
CASSHGRGEQFF	TGCGCCAGCAGCCACGGACGGGGTGAGCAGTTCTTC	many	TRBJ2-1	-	TRBV4-3
CATSRVGQINGYTF	TGTGCCACCAGCAGAGTGGGACAGATTAATGGCTACACCTTC	many	TRBJ1-2	TRBD1	TRBV15
CSVVSGTGNEQFF	TGCAGCGTTGTAAGCGGGACCGGGAATGAGCAGTTCTTC	-	TRBJ2-1	TRBD2	TRBV29-1
CASSFSGRPPGANVLTF	TGTGCCAGCAGCTTTAGCGGGAGACCGCCTGGGGCCAACGTCCTGACTTTC	many	TRBJ2-6	TRBD2	TRBV7-2
CSVDSRGITDTQYF	TGCAGCGTTGACTCGCGGGGTATCACAGATACGCAGTATTTT	many	TRBJ2-3	-	TRBV29-1
CATSGVPGGPHTGELFF	TGTGCCACCAGTGGCGTTCCCGGGGGGCCGCACACCGGGGAGCTGTTTTTT	many	TRBJ2-2	-	TRBV24-1
CASSPHSSGNTIYF	TGTGCCAGCAGCCCACACAGCTCTGGAAACACCATATATTTT	few	TRBJ1-3	-	TRBV7-1
CASSPLGAGITYEQYF	TGTGCCAGCAGTCCACTGGGGGCAGGTATTACCTACGAGCAGTACTTC	many	TRBJ2-7	-	TRBV28
CASSTYSHRKNIQYF	TGTGCCAGCAGCACCTACTCCCATCGCAAAAACATTCAGTACTTC	many	TRBJ2-4	-	TRBV5-6
CASSLERAVAHEQYF	TGTGCCAGCAGCTTAGAGCGGGCGGTAGCGCACGAGCAGTACTTC	many	TRBJ2-7	-	TRBV7-9
CASSDSRGISTDTQYF	TGTGCCAGCAGTGACAGCCGCGGGATTAGCACAGATACGCAGTATTTT	many	TRBJ2-3	-	TRBV6-4
CASSPGRGRTYEQYF	TGCGCCAGCAGCCCCGGCAGGGGCCGTACCTACGAGCAGTACTTC	many	TRBJ2-7	-	TRBV4-1